Listed below are T cell receptor beta chains from one sample, sequenced in a study of blood T cell repertoires in COVID-19. The protocol was immunoSEQ multiplex PCR, while the TCRdb copy is restricted to in-frame clones and leaves out a portion. Altogether some 87,000 clones are present, around four fifths being singletons, with the ten largest covering approximately 13%. The source material was peripheral blood. These receptors came from a human donor in a cohort sampled during active COVID-19. The conserved cysteine and the conserved F or W are not part of the CDR3 here. Fields, in order: V gene, CDR3 length, J gene, CDR3 protein.

TRBV18	13	TRBJ2-7	ASSQASGRSYEQY
TRBV7-8	13	TRBJ1-5	ASSEHRGPSQPQH
TRBV14	12	TRBJ2-5	ASSRLQVQETQY
TRBV7-8	13	TRBJ2-5	ASSLVANRRETQY
TRBV24-1	13	TRBJ2-2	ATSDLEPNTGELF
TRBV30	13	TRBJ2-2	AWKWGQANTGELF
TRBV19	13	TRBJ1-5	ASSIVSGRNQPQH
TRBV5-4	15	TRBJ2-5	ASSFGLAGGPGETQY
TRBV9	12	TRBJ2-7	ASSTGGGNYEQY
TRBV5-1	13	TRBJ1-5	ASSPREYSNQPQH
TRBV18	13	TRBJ1-1	ASSPSRTQGTEAF
TRBV29-1	12	TRBJ1-2	SVEDRRAGNGYT